This T cell receptor beta chain was sequenced in a study of cytotoxic CD8 clonotypes in ibrutinib-treated CLL. This CDR3 contains 15 residues. General study findings and limits: Upon ibrutinib response clonality rose, and upon progression it fell back toward baseline.

The intended depth for sequencing was 1 in 200,000 to 1 in 1 million T cells. Sequencing used immunoSEQ multiplex PCR; TCRdb keeps in-frame clones, though not all of them. This sample yields more than 85,000 clones, of which 77% are seen a single time; 20% to 25% belongs to the top ten. As regards this clone: The antigen is not known.

The receptor was derived from a human donor with chronic lymphocytic leukemia. Sequenced material: PBMCs, taken after 24 months of ibrutinib treatment. The chain is built from TRBV1 and TRBJ2-7; the D call in the table, TRBD1, was not verified against the DNA. TRBV1 is a documented pseudogene. DNA for the CDR3: TGCACCAGCAGCCTGCGGCGGACAGGGCCTTACGAGCAGTACTTC. Translated, it gives CTSSLRRTGPYEQYF.